This T cell receptor (beta chain) stems from a study of CD8 T cells in Susac syndrome. TEMRA cells were FACS-enriched, with CD8+ and CD4+ T cells isolated negatively. The RNA input was roughly 0.45 to 1 ug, and it was reverse transcribed with random hexamers. TCR beta CDR3 was amplified by immunoSEQ multiplex PCR. This amplification extended across 54 Vbeta and 13 Jbeta segments. TCRdb reanalysed the immunoSEQ multiplex PCR reads using MiXCR and keeps one entry per CDR3 protein. This sample carries more than 150,000 distinct CDR3 sequences, approximately 93% of them seen once, and the ten largest clones take about 0.19%. This CDR3 contains 16 residues. V dropped 5 bases and J dropped 4; count of bases not matched to a gene: 8. Germline V CDR1 and CDR2: SEHNR, FQNEAQ (reference sequence).

This chain connects TRBV7-9 to TRBJ1-1; 12 bases map to TRBD1. This receptor was obtained from a human donor with multiple sclerosis. Sequencing used CD8+ T cells from PBMCs. CDR3: CASSMGDRGLGTEAFF. CDR3 in DNA: TGTGCCAGCAGCATGGGGGACAGGGGGCTGGGCACTGAAGCTTTCTTT. The variable domain in full, with the rest retrieved from reference TRBV7-9 and TRBJ1-1, is DTGVSQNPRHKITKRGQNVTFRCDPISEHNRLYWYRQTLGQGPEFLTYFQNEAQLEKSRLLSDRFSAERPKGSFSTLEIQRTEQGDSAMYLCASSMGDRGLGTEAFFGQGTRLTVV.